The 12 T cell receptor beta chains in this list originate from one sample, sequenced in a study of CD8 T cells in Susac syndrome. Reverse transcription of about 0.5 to 1 ug RNA was carried out with random hexamers. TCRdb re-derived calls from the immunoSEQ multiplex PCR reads in MiXCR, one entry per CDR3 protein. The profile covers 300,000 or so distinct CDR3 sequences, with about 90% appearing a single time and roughly 0.07% taken by the ten largest. Source material: CD4+ T cells from PBMCs. These TCRs come from a human donor with multiple sclerosis.

J is TRBJ2-7 and V is TRBV7-2; D uncertain. The germline gives CDR1 SGHTA, CDR2 FQGNSA. V lost 5 bases and J lost 4, with 15 bases in between. There are 14 residues in the CDR3. This CDR3 reads CASSTRSGRYEQYF. The CDR3 DNA follows: TGTGCCAGCAGCACCCGGAGTGGTCGTTACGAGCAGTACTTC. The whole variable domain, remainder taken from reference TRBV7-2 and TRBJ2-7, is GAGVSQSPSNKVTEKGKDVELRCDPISGHTALYWYRQSLGQGLEFLIYFQGNSAPDKSGLPSDRFSAERTGGSVSTLTIQRTQQEDSAVYLCASSTRSGRYEQYFGPGTRLTVT.

This rearrangement joins TRBV4-1 to TRBJ2-6; D is perhaps TRBD1 or TRBD2 (6 bases each). With 3 bases removed from V and 0 bases from J, the gap between germline ends came to 21 bases. Germline lookup yields CDR1 MGHRA and CDR2 YSYEKL. There are 20 residues in the CDR3. The CDR3 DNA reads as TGCGCCAGCAGCCAGACATCGATGTGGGGGGCTGTCTCTGGGGCCAACGTCCTGACTTTC. Translated, it gives CASSQTSMWGAVSGANVLTF.

This chain joins TRBV30 and TRBJ2-1; D gene uncertain. Germline V gene lookup returns CDR1 GTSNPN and CDR2 SVGIG (reference sequence). CDR3 size: 11 residues. V was pared by 0 bases and J by 9 bases, with 6 bases between. CDR3 sequence reads: CAWSVGGEQFF. The CDR3, as DNA: TGTGCCTGGAGTGTCGGCGGTGAGCAGTTCTTC. The full variable domain, completed using reference TRBV30 and TRBJ2-1, is SQTIHQWPATLVQPVGSPLSLECTVEGTSNPNLYWYRQAAGRGLQLLFYSVGIGQISSEVPQNLSASRPQDRQFILSSKKLLLSDSGFYLCAWSVGGEQFFGPGTRLTVL.

CDR3 DNA: TGCAGTGCTAGACTCGACATGCTCTCTGGAAACACCATATATTTT. This sequence encodes CSARLDMLSGNTIYF. The chain joins TRBV20-1 to TRBJ1-3; D is unresolved. Germline CDR1 and CDR2: DFQATT and SNEGSKA (reference sequence). The ends were cut back, 2 bases at V and 0 bases at J, with 11 bases in the middle. The CDR3 spans 15 residues.

This rearrangement joins TRBV7-9 to TRBJ2-7, with D maybe TRBD2 (6 bases). The germline gives CDR1 SEHNR, CDR2 FQNEAQ (reference sequence). This CDR3 is built from 15 residues. V gave up 2 bases and J gave up 2 bases, with 13 bases separating them. For the CDR3, the DNA is TGTGCCAGCAGCTTACTGGCTAGCGCGCCCTACGAGCAGTACTTC. Protein sequence: CASSLLASAPYEQYF.

This sequence joins TRBV6-4 and TRBJ2-6; D uncertain. Germline V gene data show CDR1 as MRHNA and CDR2 as SNTAGT. Trimming stripped 7 bases from V and 0 bases from J, with 4 bases between. The CDR3 loop spans 13 amino acids. The CDR3 is CASKNSGANVLTF. The CDR3 DNA sequence: TGTGCCAGCAAGAACTCTGGGGCCAACGTCCTGACTTTC.

The chain uses TRBV2 and TRBJ2-2, with D unclear. The germline gives CDR1 SNHLY, CDR2 FYNNEI. The CDR3 has 14 amino acids. Trimming removed 2 bases at V and 2 bases at J, with 6 bases between. CDR3 coding DNA: TGTGCCAGCAGTGAACGGTCCAACACCGGGGAGCTGTTTTTT. Translating gives CASSERSNTGELFF.

V gene TRBV2 combines with J gene TRBJ2-1, with 9 nucleotides matching TRBD2. Looked up from germline, CDR1 is SNHLY and CDR2 is FYNNEI. The CDR3 extends over 14 amino acids. J lost 2 bases, V lost 7 bases, and 3 bases had no gene match. CDR3 region: CASKRLAAYNEQFF. The CDR3 nucleotides are TGTGCCAGCAAACGACTAGCGGCCTACAATGAGCAGTTCTTC.

The CDR3 DNA sequence: TGTGCCAGCAGCCTAGTAGGACGGAGGGGTGAAAAACTGTTTTTT. Translating it yields CASSLVGRRGEKLFF. The chain couples TRBV7-9 to TRBJ1-4, with D tentatively TRBD1 (5 bases). Trimming cost V 5 bases and J 7 bases, with 17 bases left between them. Germline V gene sequence: CDR1 SEHNR, CDR2 FQNEAQ (reference sequence). CDR3 length: 15 amino acids. Using reference TRBV7-9 and TRBJ1-4 for the parts outside the CDR3, the full variable domain is DTGVSQNPRHKITKRGQNVTFRCDPISEHNRLYWYRQTLGQGPEFLTYFQNEAQLEKSRLLSDRFSAERPKGSFSTLEIQRTEQGDSAMYLCASSLVGRRGEKLFFGSGTQLSVL.

The chain joins TRBV19 to TRBJ1-1; tentative D call: TRBD1 (5 bases). Deletions cut 8 bases from V and 3 bases from J, with 19 bases between. Germline CDR1 LNHDA, CDR2 SQIVND (reference sequence). The CDR3 has 15 residues. The CDR3 coding sequence is TGTGCCAGTTGCTGGGATCCGGCGGGGGACACTGAAGCTTTCTTT. Amino acids: CASCWDPAGDTEAFF.

V gene TRBV6-6 combines with J gene TRBJ2-7; 7 bases agree with TRBD1. The CDR3 spans 14 residues. V lost 0 bases and J lost 2; bases outside the gene matches: 1. Looked up from germline, CDR1 is MNHNY and CDR2 is SVGAGI (reference sequence). CDR3 bases: TGTGCCAGCAGTTACTCCCAGGGGGCCTACGAGCAGTACTTC. Translated: CASSYSQGAYEQYF.

The chain is built from TRBV7-9 and TRBJ2-1; D remains unclear. The CDR3 sequence is 14 residues long. V lost 3 bases and J lost 2, with 8 bases in between. Per germline, CDR1 SEHNR and CDR2 FQNEAQ (reference sequence). The CDR3 DNA follows: TGTGCCAGCAGCTTGTTTCAGGCCTACAATGAGCAGTTCTTC. Its protein is CASSLFQAYNEQFF.